This T cell receptor beta chain was documented in a study of PD-L1 blockade in urothelial cancer. At the level of the study: Patients began atezolizumab, 1,200 mg intravenously every 3 weeks, around 2014. Once treatment had started, blood was analyzed at 3 weeks (second dose) and again at 6 weeks. Median T cell yield per blood sample was some 140,000 cells.

Clones were sequenced by immunoSEQ multiplex PCR, and TCRdb holds only the in-frame ones, with some missing. The sample contains tens of thousands of clones, roughly 86% of which appear only once. Germline lookup yields CDR1 ENHRY and CDR2 SYGVKD. The CDR3 spans 16 residues. V dropped 3 bases and J dropped 0 bases, with 13 bases sitting between them. The starting material was PBMCs, obtained around atezolizumab (anti-PD-L1) treatment. The rearrangement links TRBV10-3 to TRBJ2-3; D gene unclear. This receptor was identified in a man between 65 and 80 years old with urothelial cancer. This CDR3 reads CAISDSEAPSTDTQYF. Here the CDR3 DNA reads TGTGCCATCAGTGACAGTGAGGCCCCTAGCACAGATACGCAGTATTTT.